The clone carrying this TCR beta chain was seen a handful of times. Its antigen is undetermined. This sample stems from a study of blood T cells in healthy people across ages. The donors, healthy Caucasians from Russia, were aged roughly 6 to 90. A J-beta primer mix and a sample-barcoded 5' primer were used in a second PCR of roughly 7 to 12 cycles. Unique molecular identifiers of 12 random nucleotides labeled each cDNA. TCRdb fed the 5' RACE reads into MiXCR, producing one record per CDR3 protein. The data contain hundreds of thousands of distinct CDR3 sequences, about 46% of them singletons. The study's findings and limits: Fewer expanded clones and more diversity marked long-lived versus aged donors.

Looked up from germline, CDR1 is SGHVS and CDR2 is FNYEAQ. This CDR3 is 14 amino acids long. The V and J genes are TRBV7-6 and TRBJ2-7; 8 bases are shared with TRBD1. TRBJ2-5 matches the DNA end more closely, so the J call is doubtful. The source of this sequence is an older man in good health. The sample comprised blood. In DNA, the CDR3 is TGTGCCAGCAGCTTCCGGGACAGGATTGAGACCCAGTACTTC. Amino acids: CASSFRDRIETQYF.